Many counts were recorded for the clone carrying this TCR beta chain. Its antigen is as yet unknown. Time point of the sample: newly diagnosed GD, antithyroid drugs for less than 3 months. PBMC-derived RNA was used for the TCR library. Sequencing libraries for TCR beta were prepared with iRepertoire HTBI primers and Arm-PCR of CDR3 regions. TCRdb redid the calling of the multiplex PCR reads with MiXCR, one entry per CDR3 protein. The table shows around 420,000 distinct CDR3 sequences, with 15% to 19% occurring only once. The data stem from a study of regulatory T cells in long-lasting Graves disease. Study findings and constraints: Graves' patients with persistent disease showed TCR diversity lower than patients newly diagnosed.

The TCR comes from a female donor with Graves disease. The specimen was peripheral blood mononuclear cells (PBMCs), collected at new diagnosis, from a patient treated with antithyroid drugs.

CDR3 residues: CSARDRDRGPAGYTF. Written as DNA, the CDR3 is TGCAGTGCTAGAGATAGGGACAGGGGGCCCGCTGGCTACACCTTC. The V and J genes are TRBV20-1 and TRBJ1-2, with 12 bases aligning to TRBD1. Germline lookup yields CDR1 DFQATT and CDR2 SNEGSKA (reference sequence). The CDR3 contains 15 residues. V was pared by 0 bases and J by 7 bases, with 6 bases of the junction left unmatched.